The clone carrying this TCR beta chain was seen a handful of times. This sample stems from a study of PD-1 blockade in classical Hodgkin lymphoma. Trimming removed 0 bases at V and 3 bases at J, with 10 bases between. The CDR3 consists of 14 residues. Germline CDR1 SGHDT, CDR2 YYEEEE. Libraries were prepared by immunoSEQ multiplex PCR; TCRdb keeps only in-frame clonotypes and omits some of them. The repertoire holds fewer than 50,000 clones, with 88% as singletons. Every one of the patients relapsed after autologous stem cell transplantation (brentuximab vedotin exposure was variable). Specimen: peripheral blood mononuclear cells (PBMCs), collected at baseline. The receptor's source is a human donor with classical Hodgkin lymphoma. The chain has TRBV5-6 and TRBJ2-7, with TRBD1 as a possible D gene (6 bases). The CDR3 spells CASSLGGGFYEQYF. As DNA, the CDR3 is TGTGCCAGCAGCTTGGGAGGGGGTTTCTACGAGCAGTACTTC.